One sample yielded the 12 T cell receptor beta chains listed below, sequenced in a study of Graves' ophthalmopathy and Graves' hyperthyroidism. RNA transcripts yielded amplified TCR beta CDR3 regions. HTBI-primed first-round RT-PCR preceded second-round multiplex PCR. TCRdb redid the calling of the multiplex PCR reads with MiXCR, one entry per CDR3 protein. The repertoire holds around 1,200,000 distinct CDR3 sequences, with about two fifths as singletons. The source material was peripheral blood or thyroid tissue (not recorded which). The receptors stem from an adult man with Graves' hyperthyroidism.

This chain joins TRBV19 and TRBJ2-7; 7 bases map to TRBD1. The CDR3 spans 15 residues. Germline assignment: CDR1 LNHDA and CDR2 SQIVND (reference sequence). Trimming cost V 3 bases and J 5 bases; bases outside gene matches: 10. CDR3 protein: CASSMRVRGYNEQYF. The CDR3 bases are TGTGCCAGTAGTATGAGGGTCAGGGGGTACAACGAGCAGTACTTC.

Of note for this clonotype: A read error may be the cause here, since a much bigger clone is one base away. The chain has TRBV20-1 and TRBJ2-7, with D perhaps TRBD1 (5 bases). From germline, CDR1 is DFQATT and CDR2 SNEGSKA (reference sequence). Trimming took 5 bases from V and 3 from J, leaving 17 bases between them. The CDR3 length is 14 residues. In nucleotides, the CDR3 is TGCAGTGCTCTCCTACCCCCACAGGTCTACGAGCAGTACTTC. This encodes CSALLPPQVYEQYF.

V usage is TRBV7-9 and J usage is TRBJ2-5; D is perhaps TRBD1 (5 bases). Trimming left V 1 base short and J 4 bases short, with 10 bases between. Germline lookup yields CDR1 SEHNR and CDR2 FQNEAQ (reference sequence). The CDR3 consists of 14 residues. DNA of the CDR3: TGTGCCAGCAGCTTAGTCGCCCAGGGAGAGACCCAGTACTTC. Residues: CASSLVAQGETQYF. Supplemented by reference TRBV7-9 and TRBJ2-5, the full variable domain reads DTGVSQNPRHKITKRGQNVTFRCDPISEHNRLYWYRQTLGQGPEFLTYFQNEAQLEKSRLLSDRFSAERPKGSFSTLEIQRTEQGDSAMYLCASSLVAQGETQYFGPGTRLLVL.

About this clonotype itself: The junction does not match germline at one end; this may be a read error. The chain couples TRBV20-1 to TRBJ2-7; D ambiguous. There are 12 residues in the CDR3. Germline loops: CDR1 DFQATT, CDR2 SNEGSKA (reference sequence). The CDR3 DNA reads TGCAGTGCTAGAGGGTTCGGCTACGGGCAGTACTTC. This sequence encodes CSARGFGYGQYF.

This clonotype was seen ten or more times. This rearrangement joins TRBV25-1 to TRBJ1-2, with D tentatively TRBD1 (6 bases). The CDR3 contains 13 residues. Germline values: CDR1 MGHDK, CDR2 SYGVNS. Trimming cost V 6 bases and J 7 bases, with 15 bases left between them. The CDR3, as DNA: TGTGCCAGCAGGGGGCAGGGGCGCCCTGGCTACACCTTC. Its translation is CASRGQGRPGYTF.

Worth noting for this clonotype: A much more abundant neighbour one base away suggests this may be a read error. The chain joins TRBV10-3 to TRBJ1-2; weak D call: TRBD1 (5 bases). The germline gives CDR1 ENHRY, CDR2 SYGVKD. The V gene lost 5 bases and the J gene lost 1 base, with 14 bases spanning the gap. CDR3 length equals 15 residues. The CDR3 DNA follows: TGTGCCATCAGTTACGGCGCAGGGAGTAACTATGGCTACACCTTC. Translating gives CAISYGAGSNYGYTF.

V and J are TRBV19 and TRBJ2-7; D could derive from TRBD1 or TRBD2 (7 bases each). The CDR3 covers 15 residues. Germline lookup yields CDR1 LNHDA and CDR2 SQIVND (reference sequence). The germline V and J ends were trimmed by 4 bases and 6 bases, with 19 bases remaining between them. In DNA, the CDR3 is TGTGCCAGTAGTAAGTCACAGGGGAGGGTCGGCGAGCAGTACTTC. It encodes CASSKSQGRVGEQYF.

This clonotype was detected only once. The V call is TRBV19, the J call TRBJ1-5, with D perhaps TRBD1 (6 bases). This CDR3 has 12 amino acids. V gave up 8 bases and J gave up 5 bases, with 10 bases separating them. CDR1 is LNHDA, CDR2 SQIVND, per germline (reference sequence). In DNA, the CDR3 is TGTGCCAGTCGGGACACTGATCAGCCCCAGCATTTT. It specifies CASRDTDQPQHF.

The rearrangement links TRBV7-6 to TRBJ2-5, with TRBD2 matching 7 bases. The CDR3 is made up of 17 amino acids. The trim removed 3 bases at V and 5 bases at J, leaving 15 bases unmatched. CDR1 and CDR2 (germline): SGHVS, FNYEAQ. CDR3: CASSLWGDAGRWETQYF. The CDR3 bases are TGTGCCAGCAGCTTGTGGGGGGACGCCGGGAGGTGGGAGACCCAGTACTTC.

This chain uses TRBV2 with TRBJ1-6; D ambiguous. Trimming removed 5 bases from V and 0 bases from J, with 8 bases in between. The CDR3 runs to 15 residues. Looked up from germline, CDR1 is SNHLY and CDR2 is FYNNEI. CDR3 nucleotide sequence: TGTGCCAGCAGTCGGAAGAGCTCCTATAATTCACCCCTCCACTTT. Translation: CASSRKSSYNSPLHF.

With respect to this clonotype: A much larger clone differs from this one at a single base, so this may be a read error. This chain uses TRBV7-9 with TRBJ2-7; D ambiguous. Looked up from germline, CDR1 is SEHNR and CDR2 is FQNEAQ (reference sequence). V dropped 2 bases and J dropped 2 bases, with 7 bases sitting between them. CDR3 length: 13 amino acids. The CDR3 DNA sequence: TGTGCCAGCAGCTTACCCCAAGCCTACGAGCAGTACTTC. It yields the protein CASSLPQAYEQYF.

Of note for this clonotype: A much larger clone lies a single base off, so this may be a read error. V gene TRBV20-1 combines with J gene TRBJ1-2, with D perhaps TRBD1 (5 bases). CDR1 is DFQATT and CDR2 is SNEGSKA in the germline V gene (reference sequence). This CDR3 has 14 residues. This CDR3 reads CSSSSTVLNYGYTF. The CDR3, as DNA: TGCAGTTCTAGTTCGACAGTACTCAACTATGGCTACACCTTC.